This is a list of T cell receptor beta chains from one sample in a study of blood T cell repertoires in COVID-19. Sequenced by immunoSEQ multiplex PCR; TCRdb stores in-frame clones only, minus some. The sample includes over 65,000 clones, about 88% of them seen just once. The sample was peripheral blood. These TCRs come from a human donor in a cohort sampled during active COVID-19. The CDR3 runs from the conserved cysteine through the conserved F or W. D genes are given only for firm matches. The size field is filled for only some rows; it gives once, few, many or a size class.

cdr3_length: 16
d_call: .
j_call: TRBJ2-2
v_call: TRBV7-6
clone_size: .
cdr3_aa: CASSSRAGSGAGELFF
cdr3_nt: TGTGCCAGCAGCTCCCGGGCGGGAAGTGGGGCCGGGGAGCTGTTTTTT

cdr3_length: 14
d_call: TRBD1
j_call: TRBJ1-6
v_call: TRBV7-9
clone_size: .
cdr3_aa: CASGSGQGNSPLHF
cdr3_nt: TGTGCCAGCGGCTCGGGACAGGGGAATTCACCCCTCCACTTT

cdr3_length: 12
d_call: .
j_call: TRBJ1-2
v_call: TRBV19
clone_size: .
cdr3_aa: CASSNSNYGYTF
cdr3_nt: TGTGCCAGTAGTAACAGTAACTATGGCTACACCTTC

cdr3_length: 15
d_call: TRBD1
j_call: TRBJ2-5
v_call: TRBV5-6
clone_size: .
cdr3_aa: CASSPPDRDLETQYF
cdr3_nt: TGTGCCAGCAGCCCCCCGGACAGGGACTTGGAGACCCAGTACTTC

cdr3_length: 12
d_call: .
j_call: TRBJ2-7
v_call: TRBV24-1
clone_size: .
cdr3_aa: CATSETESEQYF
cdr3_nt: TGTGCCACCAGTGAAACTGAGTCCGAGCAGTACTTC

cdr3_length: 15
d_call: .
j_call: TRBJ2-7
v_call: TRBV21-1
clone_size: once
cdr3_aa: CASSKGTSGTYEQYF
cdr3_nt: TGTGCCAGCAGCAAGGGGACTAGCGGGACCTACGAGCAGTACTTC

cdr3_length: 16
d_call: .
j_call: TRBJ1-1
v_call: TRBV7-2
clone_size: .
cdr3_aa: CASSLAQGRTGTEAFF
cdr3_nt: TGTGCCAGCAGCTTAGCCCAGGGGCGTACCGGCACTGAAGCTTTCTTT

cdr3_length: 14
d_call: TRBD2
j_call: TRBJ2-2
v_call: TRBV2
clone_size: once
cdr3_aa: CASLREQASGELFF
cdr3_nt: TGTGCCAGCTTGCGGGAGCAAGCTTCCGGGGAGCTGTTTTTT

cdr3_length: 16
d_call: TRBD2
j_call: TRBJ2-3
v_call: TRBV24-1
clone_size: few
cdr3_aa: CATSERGARGTDTQYF
cdr3_nt: TGTGCCACCAGTGAGCGGGGGGCGCGGGGCACAGATACGCAGTATTTT

cdr3_length: 15
d_call: TRBD2
j_call: TRBJ2-3
v_call: TRBV5-1
clone_size: .
cdr3_aa: CASSLAGGRVDTQYF
cdr3_nt: TGCGCCAGCAGTTTAGCGGGAGGTCGTGTAGATACGCAGTATTTT

cdr3_length: 17
d_call: .
j_call: TRBJ1-1
v_call: TRBV23-1
clone_size: .
cdr3_aa: CASSQSVCGGWTTEAFF
cdr3_nt: TGCGCCAGCAGTCAATCGGTTTGTGGGGGGTGGACCACTGAAGCTTTCTTT

cdr3_length: 15
d_call: TRBD1
j_call: TRBJ2-5
v_call: TRBV29-1
clone_size: .
cdr3_aa: CSDRTFGAGGETQYF
cdr3_nt: TGCAGCGATAGAACATTCGGAGCAGGGGGTGAGACCCAGTACTTC

cdr3_length: 14
d_call: TRBD2
j_call: TRBJ2-5
v_call: TRBV6-4
clone_size: .
cdr3_aa: CASSQREGHWTQYF
cdr3_nt: TGTGCCAGCAGTCAGCGGGAGGGTCATTGGACCCAGTACTTC

cdr3_length: 16
d_call: TRBD1
j_call: TRBJ2-3
v_call: TRBV5-4
clone_size: .
cdr3_aa: CASSLDRDRYTDTQYF
cdr3_nt: TGTGCCAGCAGCTTGGACCGGGACAGATACACAGATACGCAGTATTTT

cdr3_length: 15
d_call: .
j_call: TRBJ1-3
v_call: TRBV7-7
clone_size: .
cdr3_aa: CASSLAPGSGNTIYF
cdr3_nt: TGTGCCAGCAGCTTAGCCCCAGGCTCTGGAAACACCATATATTTT

cdr3_length: 14
d_call: .
j_call: TRBJ2-7
v_call: TRBV5-5
clone_size: .
cdr3_aa: CASSLGDNPYEQYF
cdr3_nt: TGTGCCAGCAGCTTGGGTGACAATCCTTACGAGCAGTACTTC

cdr3_length: 14
d_call: .
j_call: TRBJ2-7
v_call: TRBV7-2
clone_size: .
cdr3_aa: CASSLEAGNYEQYF
cdr3_nt: TGTGCCAGCAGCTTAGAGGCGGGGAACTACGAGCAGTACTTC

cdr3_length: 14
d_call: TRBD2
j_call: TRBJ2-5
v_call: TRBV3-1/TRBV3-2
clone_size: .
cdr3_aa: CASSQLSGGQTQYF
cdr3_nt: TGTGCCAGCAGCCAACTTAGCGGGGGGCAGACCCAGTACTTC

cdr3_length: 16
d_call: TRBD2
j_call: TRBJ2-2
v_call: TRBV5-5
clone_size: .
cdr3_aa: CASSFRGGADTGELFF
cdr3_nt: TGTGCCAGCAGCTTTCGGGGGGGAGCGGACACCGGGGAGCTGTTTTTT

cdr3_length: 14
d_call: TRBD1
j_call: TRBJ2-5
v_call: TRBV27
clone_size: .
cdr3_aa: CASRRRGTGETQYF
cdr3_nt: TGTGCCAGCAGAAGGAGAGGGACAGGGGAGACCCAGTACTTC

cdr3_length: 16
d_call: TRBD1
j_call: TRBJ1-5
v_call: TRBV15
clone_size: .
cdr3_aa: CATSRDRQGGNQPQHF
cdr3_nt: TGTGCCACCAGCAGAGATCGACAGGGAGGTAATCAGCCCCAGCATTTT

cdr3_length: 15
d_call: .
j_call: TRBJ2-3
v_call: TRBV5-1
clone_size: .
cdr3_aa: CASSAGGPSTDTQYF
cdr3_nt: TGCGCCAGCAGCGCCGGGGGGCCATCCACAGATACGCAGTATTTT

cdr3_length: 18
d_call: TRBD2
j_call: TRBJ2-5
v_call: TRBV7-6
clone_size: .
cdr3_aa: CASSLATLAGGLAETQYF
cdr3_nt: TGTGCCAGCAGCTTAGCCACTTTAGCGGGAGGGCTGGCAGAGACCCAGTACTTC

cdr3_length: 16
d_call: TRBD2
j_call: TRBJ2-7
v_call: TRBV7-9
clone_size: .
cdr3_aa: CASSFLLAGEAGEQYF
cdr3_nt: TGTGCCAGCAGCTTTCTACTAGCGGGAGAGGCCGGCGAGCAGTACTTC

cdr3_length: 16
d_call: TRBD2
j_call: TRBJ2-2
v_call: TRBV7-2
clone_size: few
cdr3_aa: CASSLAASGSTGELFF
cdr3_nt: TGTGCCAGCAGCTTAGCGGCTAGCGGGAGCACCGGGGAGCTGTTTTTT

cdr3_length: 12
d_call: .
j_call: TRBJ2-1
v_call: TRBV24-1
clone_size: once
cdr3_aa: CATSDTGSEQFF
cdr3_nt: TGTGCCACCAGTGATACAGGTAGTGAGCAGTTCTTC

cdr3_length: 15
d_call: TRBD1
j_call: TRBJ2-7
v_call: TRBV20-1
clone_size: .
cdr3_aa: CSASTGTGATYEQYF
cdr3_nt: TGCAGTGCAAGTACCGGGACAGGGGCAACCTACGAGCAGTACTTC

cdr3_length: 16
d_call: TRBD2
j_call: TRBJ2-3
v_call: TRBV5-6
clone_size: .
cdr3_aa: CASSRLKGGRADTQYF
cdr3_nt: TGTGCCAGCAGTCGCCTTAAGGGCGGGAGGGCAGATACGCAGTATTTT

cdr3_length: 15
d_call: .
j_call: TRBJ1-6
v_call: TRBV5-6
clone_size: .
cdr3_aa: CASSLRDSYNSPLHF
cdr3_nt: TGTGCCAGCAGCTTGCGAGATTCCTATAATTCACCCCTCCACTTT

cdr3_length: 13
d_call: .
j_call: TRBJ1-1
v_call: TRBV19
clone_size: .
cdr3_aa: CAVGARRGTEAFF
cdr3_nt: TGTGCCGTTGGGGCACGGCGGGGCACTGAAGCTTTCTTT

cdr3_length: 14
d_call: .
j_call: TRBJ1-6
v_call: TRBV28
clone_size: .
cdr3_aa: CASSLWSGASPLHF
cdr3_nt: TGTGCCAGCAGTTTATGGTCAGGGGCATCACCCCTCCACTTT

cdr3_length: 14
d_call: .
j_call: TRBJ2-1
v_call: TRBV5-5
clone_size: .
cdr3_aa: CASSLDSSPNEQFF
cdr3_nt: TGTGCCAGCAGCTTGGACTCTAGCCCCAATGAGCAGTTCTTC

cdr3_length: 15
d_call: TRBD1
j_call: TRBJ1-2
v_call: TRBV6-2/TRBV6-3
clone_size: .
cdr3_aa: CASSSHSGGNYGYTF
cdr3_nt: TGTGCCAGCAGTTCCCACTCAGGGGGGAACTATGGCTACACCTTC

cdr3_length: 16
d_call: .
j_call: TRBJ1-1
v_call: TRBV7-2
clone_size: .
cdr3_aa: CASSLEAGRLNTEAFF
cdr3_nt: TGTGCCAGCAGCTTAGAGGCCGGGAGGCTGAACACTGAAGCTTTCTTT

cdr3_length: 20
d_call: TRBD1
j_call: TRBJ2-1
v_call: TRBV4-1
clone_size: .
cdr3_aa: CASSLRTGGAGLGQKDEQFF
cdr3_nt: TGCGCCAGCAGCCTACGGACAGGGGGCGCGGGCCTAGGTCAGAAGGATGAGCAGTTCTTC

cdr3_length: 15
d_call: TRBD2
j_call: TRBJ2-3
v_call: TRBV6-2/TRBV6-3
clone_size: few
cdr3_aa: CASSPTSGSPDTQYF
cdr3_nt: TGTGCCAGCAGTCCGACTAGCGGGAGTCCAGATACGCAGTATTTT

cdr3_length: 13
d_call: TRBD1
j_call: TRBJ1-1
v_call: TRBV19
clone_size: .
cdr3_aa: CASSIKQGSEAFF
cdr3_nt: TGTGCCAGTAGTATAAAACAGGGGTCTGAAGCTTTCTTT

cdr3_length: 16
d_call: TRBD1
j_call: TRBJ2-1
v_call: TRBV6-5
clone_size: .
cdr3_aa: CASSYPGQGPYNEQFF
cdr3_nt: TGTGCCAGCAGTTACCCAGGACAGGGTCCCTACAATGAGCAGTTCTTC

cdr3_length: 15
d_call: .
j_call: TRBJ1-5
v_call: TRBV27
clone_size: .
cdr3_aa: CASSPRGGGNQPQHF
cdr3_nt: TGTGCCAGCAGCCCCCGGGGCGGGGGGAATCAGCCCCAGCATTTT

cdr3_length: 15
d_call: TRBD1
j_call: TRBJ2-5
v_call: TRBV4-3
clone_size: .
cdr3_aa: CASSRRQGAEETQYF
cdr3_nt: TGCGCCAGCAGCCGCAGACAGGGGGCAGAAGAGACCCAGTACTTC

cdr3_length: 15
d_call: TRBD1
j_call: TRBJ1-6
v_call: TRBV5-1
clone_size: few
cdr3_aa: CASSPVTGGISPLHF
cdr3_nt: TGCGCCAGCAGCCCAGTGACAGGGGGCATTTCACCCCTCCACTTT

cdr3_length: 17
d_call: .
j_call: TRBJ1-5
v_call: TRBV3-1/TRBV3-2
clone_size: .
cdr3_aa: CASSQGALEDSNQPQHF
cdr3_nt: TGTGCCAGCAGCCAAGGGGCCCTGGAGGATAGCAATCAGCCCCAGCATTTT

cdr3_length: 16
d_call: TRBD1
j_call: TRBJ2-7
v_call: TRBV6-5
clone_size: once
cdr3_aa: CASSYSRDRASYEQYF
cdr3_nt: TGTGCCAGCAGTTACTCGAGGGACAGGGCCTCCTACGAGCAGTACTTC

cdr3_length: 13
d_call: .
j_call: TRBJ2-3
v_call: TRBV19
clone_size: .
cdr3_aa: CASIKQGTDTQYF
cdr3_nt: TGTGCCAGTATAAAGCAGGGTACAGATACGCAGTATTTT

cdr3_length: 12
d_call: .
j_call: TRBJ2-3
v_call: TRBV9
clone_size: .
cdr3_aa: CASSVAKGAQYF
cdr3_nt: TGTGCCAGCAGCGTAGCTAAGGGGGCGCAGTATTTT

cdr3_length: 13
d_call: TRBD1
j_call: TRBJ2-7
v_call: TRBV30
clone_size: .
cdr3_aa: CAGGPGQADEQYF
cdr3_nt: TGTGCCGGGGGCCCCGGACAGGCGGACGAGCAGTACTTC

cdr3_length: 16
d_call: TRBD2
j_call: TRBJ2-5
v_call: TRBV18
clone_size: many
cdr3_aa: CASSPRVASGIETQYF
cdr3_nt: TGTGCCAGCTCACCAAGAGTCGCTAGCGGGATAGAGACCCAGTACTTC

cdr3_length: 12
d_call: .
j_call: TRBJ2-3
v_call: TRBV30
clone_size: .
cdr3_aa: CAWGPGGDTQYF
cdr3_nt: TGTGCCTGGGGGCCGGGTGGAGATACGCAGTATTTT

cdr3_length: 14
d_call: .
j_call: TRBJ1-1
v_call: TRBV6-5
clone_size: .
cdr3_aa: CASSYRGRNTEAFF
cdr3_nt: TGTGCCAGCAGTTACCGGGGAAGGAACACTGAAGCTTTCTTT

cdr3_length: 15
d_call: .
j_call: TRBJ2-5
v_call: TRBV4-2
clone_size: .
cdr3_aa: CASSQDWTNQETQYF
cdr3_nt: TGTGCCAGCAGCCAAGACTGGACTAACCAAGAGACCCAGTACTTC

cdr3_length: 17
d_call: TRBD2
j_call: TRBJ2-5
v_call: TRBV30
clone_size: .
cdr3_aa: CAWSDGTSGRFRETQYF
cdr3_nt: TGTGCCTGGAGTGATGGGACTAGCGGGAGATTCCGGGAGACCCAGTACTTC

cdr3_length: 18
d_call: .
j_call: TRBJ2-7
v_call: TRBV7-3
clone_size: .
cdr3_aa: CASSLGRGPAFRSYEQYF
cdr3_nt: TGTGCCAGCAGCTTAGGGCGGGGCCCCGCCTTTCGGTCCTACGAGCAGTACTTC

cdr3_length: 15
d_call: .
j_call: TRBJ2-2
v_call: TRBV7-8
clone_size: once
cdr3_aa: CASSSVGANTGELFF
cdr3_nt: TGTGCCAGCAGCTCAGTAGGGGCGAACACCGGGGAGCTGTTTTTT

cdr3_length: 17
d_call: .
j_call: TRBJ1-4
v_call: TRBV7-8
clone_size: .
cdr3_aa: CASSLVVGPPTNEKLFF
cdr3_nt: TGTGCCAGCAGCTTAGTGGTGGGCCCGCCAACTAATGAAAAACTGTTTTTT

cdr3_length: 14
d_call: .
j_call: TRBJ2-5
v_call: TRBV5-1
clone_size: .
cdr3_aa: CASSLGSGVETQYF
cdr3_nt: TGCGCCAGCAGCTTGGGCTCGGGAGTAGAGACCCAGTACTTC